This is a list of T cell receptor beta chains from one sample in a study of cytomegalovirus exposure and HLA in healthy donors. TCRdb keeps only in-frame clones here, not all; method: immunoSEQ multiplex PCR. The sample yields over 150,000 clones, approximately 80% seen once. Source material: PBMCs. Receptor source: a woman younger than 45 in good health and CMV-seronegative. CDR3s include the opening cysteine and the closing phenylalanine or tryptophan. A D gene is named only where the DNA matches it firmly. Size tells how often a clone was seen (once, few, many) or the class of an expanded clone, and some rows leave it out.

D,V,J,size,DNA,CDR3
TRBD2,TRBV11-1,TRBJ2-1,NA,TGTGCCAGCAGCTTAGGGACTAGCGGGATGAATGAGCAGTTCTTC,CASSLGTSGMNEQFF
TRBD2,TRBV7-9,TRBJ2-1,NA,TGTGCCAGCAGCGCTCGGGACTACCACAATGAGCAGTTCTTC,CASSARDYHNEQFF
TRBD1,TRBV25-1,TRBJ2-7,NA,TGTGCCAGCAGTAACGACAGGGGAGGAGGGATAGAGCAGTACTTC,CASSNDRGGGIEQYF
NA,TRBV28,TRBJ2-1,NA,TGTGCCAGCAGTTTCCACCTCTCTGGCGACACCTACAATGAGCAGTTCTTC,CASSFHLSGDTYNEQFF
NA,TRBV18,TRBJ2-5,NA,TGTGCCAGCTCACCCGTAGCCAACCAAGAGACCCAGTACTTC,CASSPVANQETQYF
NA,TRBV30,TRBJ2-7,few,TGTGCCTGTCTCAGGACAGACTCCTACGAGCAGTACTTC,CACLRTDSYEQYF
NA,TRBV5-1,TRBJ2-5,NA,TGCGCCAGCAGATTTCAGCGGGAAGAGACCCAGTACTTC,CASRFQREETQYF
NA,TRBV19,TRBJ1-2,few,TGTGCCAGTGGGAGGCTTTGGGATGGCTACACCTTC,CASGRLWDGYTF
NA,TRBV9,TRBJ2-1,NA,TGTGCCAGCAGCGTAGGAGGGGGGGGGCTGAATGAGCAGTTCTTC,CASSVGGGGLNEQFF
TRBD1,TRBV28,TRBJ2-6,many,TGTGCCAGCAGTTTGTTTTGGGACAGGGACAACTCTGGGGCCAACGTCCTGACTTTC,CASSLFWDRDNSGANVLTF
TRBD1,TRBV2,TRBJ2-2,NA,TGTGCCAGCAGCGGACAGGTCACCGGGGAGCTGTTTTTT,CASSGQVTGELFF
NA,TRBV28,TRBJ2-7,NA,TGTGCCAGCAGTTTTGGAGGGGCACCAGCCTACGAGCAGTACTTC,CASSFGGAPAYEQYF
NA,TRBV19,TRBJ2-7,NA,TGTGCCAGTAACACAGGGAGCCCCTACGAGCAGTACTTC,CASNTGSPYEQYF
TRBD1,TRBV7-9,TRBJ1-2,NA,TGTGCCAGCAGCTTCCGGGACAGGGAGGGTGAGGGCTACACCTTC,CASSFRDREGEGYTF
NA,TRBV27,TRBJ1-1,NA,TGTGCCAGCAGCGCCGGAGTGCCCAACACTGAAGCTTTCTTT,CASSAGVPNTEAFF
TRBD1,TRBV4-1,TRBJ2-7,NA,TGCGCCAGCAGCCATTTGGACAGGTTTTACTTC,CASSHLDRFYF
TRBD1,TRBV5-1,TRBJ1-3,NA,TGCGCCAGCAGCCATGGGACAGGGCCTGGAAACACCATATATTTT,CASSHGTGPGNTIYF
NA,TRBV5-4,TRBJ1-6,NA,TGTGCCAGCAGCGTCGGACAGATTAATTCACCCCTCCACTTT,CASSVGQINSPLHF
TRBD2,TRBV6-6,TRBJ2-2,few,TGTGCCAGCAGAGGAAGCGGGACGAACACCGGGGAGCTGTTTTTT,CASRGSGTNTGELFF
NA,TRBV12-5,TRBJ1-5,NA,TGTGCTAGTGGTTCCCCCTGCCAGGCTAGCAATCAGCCCCAGCATTTT,CASGSPCQASNQPQHF
TRBD2,TRBV5-1,TRBJ2-3,NA,TGCGCCAGCAGCTCAGCGGGGGGCTTGGCAGATACGCAGTATTTT,CASSSAGGLADTQYF
NA,TRBV27,TRBJ2-7,NA,TGTGCCAGCAGTCCTACTGCTACGTTCCCCGAGCAGTACTTC,CASSPTATFPEQYF
TRBD2,TRBV27,TRBJ2-1,NA,TGTGCCAGCAGTTTATGGGGGGAGGGCCCCCATGAGCAGTTCTTC,CASSLWGEGPHEQFF
TRBD1,TRBV9,TRBJ1-6,NA,TGTGCCAGCAGCGTAGGGGGACAGGGAAATTCACCCCTCCACTTT,CASSVGGQGNSPLHF
NA,TRBV28,TRBJ1-5,once,TGTGCCAGCAGTTTGGGAGGGGGCAATCAGCCCCAGCATTTT,CASSLGGGNQPQHF
NA,TRBV27,TRBJ2-7,NA,TGTGCCAGCAGTTTAGAGGGGGCCTACGAGCAGTACTTC,CASSLEGAYEQYF
TRBD2,TRBV4-1,TRBJ2-3,NA,TGCGCCAGCGGCCTGGGGGGGGTCAGCACAGATACGCAGTATTTT,CASGLGGVSTDTQYF
NA,TRBV2,TRBJ1-2,NA,TGTGCCAGCAGTGTGTCAGCTAACTATGGCTACACCTTC,CASSVSANYGYTF
NA,TRBV2,TRBJ2-7,NA,TGTGCCAGCAGCGTAAAAACAACCTACGAGCAGTACTTC,CASSVKTTYEQYF
NA,TRBV7-2,TRBJ1-4,NA,TGTGCCAGCAGCCGGGGGTTCTGGGGGGGGTCGGAAAAACTGTTTTTT,CASSRGFWGGSEKLFF